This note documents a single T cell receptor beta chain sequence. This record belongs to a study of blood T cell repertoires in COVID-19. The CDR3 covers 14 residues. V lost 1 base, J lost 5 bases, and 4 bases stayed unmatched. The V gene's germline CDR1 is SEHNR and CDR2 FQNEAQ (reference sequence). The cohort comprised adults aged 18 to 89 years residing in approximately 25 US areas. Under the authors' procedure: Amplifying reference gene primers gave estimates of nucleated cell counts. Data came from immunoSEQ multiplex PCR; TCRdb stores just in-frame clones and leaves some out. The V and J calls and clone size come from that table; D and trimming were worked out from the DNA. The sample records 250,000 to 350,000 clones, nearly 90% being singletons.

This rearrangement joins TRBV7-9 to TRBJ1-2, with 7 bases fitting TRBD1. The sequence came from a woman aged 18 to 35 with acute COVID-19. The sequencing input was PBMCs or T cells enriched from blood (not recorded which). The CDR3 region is CASSLEDRPYGYTF. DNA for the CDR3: TGTGCCAGCAGCTTAGAGGACAGGCCTTATGGCTACACCTTC. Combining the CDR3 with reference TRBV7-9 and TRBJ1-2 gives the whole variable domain DTGVSQNPRHKITKRGQNVTFRCDPISEHNRLYWYRQTLGQGPEFLTYFQNEAQLEKSRLLSDRFSAERPKGSFSTLEIQRTEQGDSAMYLCASSLEDRPYGYTFGSGTRLTVV.